These 24 T cell receptor beta chains were sequenced from one sample in a study of control samples from healthy donors and cancer patients. Profiled with immunoSEQ multiplex PCR; TCRdb holds only in-frame clones, not every one. Among roughly 73,000 clones listed, about 92% were seen once. The specimen was blood. The receptor set was obtained from a woman in her sixties or seventies in good health.

The chain links TRBV4-3 to TRBJ2-1, with D unclear. Per the germline V gene, CDR1 is LGHNA and CDR2 is YSLEER. CDR3 length: 17 residues. Trimming took 0 bases from V and 0 from J, leaving 12 bases between them. The CDR3 DNA is TGCGCCAGCAGCCAAGAGCCACTACGGGTCTCCTACAATGAGCAGTTCTTC. Translation: CASSQEPLRVSYNEQFF.

This chain connects TRBV6-6 to TRBJ1-2, with 7 nucleotides matching TRBD1. J lost 10 bases, V lost 0 bases, and 8 bases had no gene match. CDR1 is MNHNY and CDR2 is SVGAGI in the germline V gene (reference sequence). The CDR3 is 14 residues long. Here the CDR3 DNA reads TGTGCCAGCAGTTACTCCCAAGAAAGGGGGCCCTACACCTTC. It specifies CASSYSQERGPYTF.

J is TRBJ1-5 and V is TRBV5-1; 7 bases are shared with TRBD1. This CDR3 has 19 residues. CDR1 and CDR2 from the germline V gene are SGHRS and YFSETQ. V was pared by 0 bases and J by 0 bases, with 12 bases of the junction left unmatched. This CDR3 reads CASSLVPQTGTLSNQPQHF. In DNA form, the CDR3 reads TGCGCCAGCAGCTTGGTCCCTCAGACAGGGACCCTTAGCAATCAGCCCCAGCATTTT.

The chain recombines TRBV10-3 with TRBJ2-1; TRBD2 aligns across 7 bases. Germline V gene lookup returns CDR1 ENHRY and CDR2 SYGVKD. CDR3 length equals 16 residues. Trimming took 0 bases from V and 5 from J; bases not matched to a gene: 7. The CDR3 is CAISESIAGVHNEQFF. CDR3 nucleotides: TGTGCCATCAGTGAGTCGATCGCGGGAGTCCACAATGAGCAGTTCTTC.

The V call is TRBV2, the J call TRBJ1-1; D unclear. The CDR3 loop spans 14 amino acids. Trimming pared 0 bases from V and 5 bases from J, leaving 10 bases between. CDR1 and CDR2 from the germline V gene are SNHLY and FYNNEI. The CDR3 DNA reads as TGTGCCAGCAGTGAAGCCGTAGGGCGGACTGAAGCTTTCTTT. Residues: CASSEAVGRTEAFF.

This clone has just one count. This chain links TRBV5-1 with TRBJ2-1, with 7 bases lining up with TRBD2. This CDR3 spans 15 amino acids. The germline CDR1 and CDR2 sequences are SGHRS and YFSETQ. The V segment lost 3 bases and the J segment 5 bases; nucleotides outside the gene matches: 8. The CDR3 DNA reads as TGCGCCAGCAGCTGGTTAGCGGGTCGTGACAATGAGCAGTTCTTC. This translates into CASSWLAGRDNEQFF.

The chain joins TRBV6-5 to TRBJ2-7; 7 nucleotides align to TRBD1. This CDR3 region has 12 residues. CDR1 is MNHEY, CDR2 SVGAGI, per germline. J gave up 6 bases and V 7 bases, and 6 bases lay outside the gene matches. The CDR3 DNA sequence: TGTGCCAGCAACCTCGGACAGGCCGAGCAGTACTTC. As protein: CASNLGQAEQYF.

The chain uses TRBV5-1 and TRBJ1-4, with D possibly TRBD1 on 5 matching bases. The CDR3 contains 16 residues. The germline V gene has CDR1 SGHRS and CDR2 YFSETQ. Trimming shortened V by 4 bases and J by 7 bases, and 20 bases separated the two germline ends. The CDR3 DNA is TGCGCCAGCAGCCCACATCAACAGGCGGCAGGTGAAAAACTGTTTTTT. It translates to CASSPHQQAAGEKLFF.

The chain links TRBV11-2 to TRBJ2-2; D perhaps matches TRBD1 (5 bases). This CDR3 spans 14 amino acids. Germline CDR1 is SGHAT and CDR2 is FQNNGV. V was clipped by 4 bases and J by 2 bases, with 8 bases between them. In DNA, the CDR3 is TGTGCCAGCAGCTCGACAGCTAACACCGGGGAGCTGTTTTTT. It translates to CASSSTANTGELFF.

This sequence joins TRBV19 and TRBJ1-4; possible D gene TRBD1, 6 bases. The CDR3 is made up of 15 amino acids. Germline lookup yields CDR1 LNHDA and CDR2 SQIVND (reference sequence). V was trimmed by 3 bases and J by 4 bases, leaving 12 bases between them. The CDR3 sequence is CASSIIQGGNEKLFF. In DNA, the CDR3 is TGTGCCAGTAGTATTATACAGGGAGGTAATGAAAAACTGTTTTTT.

V gene TRBV5-8 combines with J gene TRBJ1-2, with 7 bases that match TRBD1. In germline, CDR1 is SGHTS, CDR2 YDEGEE. Unmatched junction bases numbered 6, after V lost 2 bases and J lost 2 bases. The CDR3 is 15 amino acids. The CDR3 spells CASSFAGTANYGYTF. The CDR3 coding sequence is TGTGCCAGCAGCTTTGCCGGGACAGCCAACTATGGCTACACCTTC.

The chain carries TRBV4-2 and TRBJ1-5, with TRBD1 as a possible D gene (5 bases). Between the trimmed V and J ends, which lost 4 bases and 1 base, there was a span of 11 bases. The length of the CDR3 is 15 residues. The germline CDR1 and CDR2 sequences are LGHNA and YNFKEQ. The CDR3 region has the DNA TGTGCCAGCAGCCCCGGGGCTGTAAGCAATCAGCCCCAGCATTTT. Translation gives CASSPGAVSNQPQHF.

The chain carries TRBV7-2 and TRBJ1-5; D is undetermined. The CDR3 is 13 amino acids. V was shortened by 3 bases and J by 0 bases, with 3 bases between the two germline ends. The V gene's germline CDR1 is SGHTA and CDR2 FQGNSA. Here the CDR3 DNA reads TGTGCCAGCAGCTTGAATAGCAATCAGCCCCAGCATTTT. It specifies CASSLNSNQPQHF.

V and J are TRBV30 and TRBJ2-1; D is ambiguous. This CDR3 has 14 amino acids. Germline V gives CDR1 GTSNPN, CDR2 SVGIG (reference sequence). Trimming stripped 0 bases from V and 7 bases from J, with 13 bases between. CDR3 residues: CAWSVEGLLNEQFF. The CDR3 bases are TGTGCCTGGAGTGTAGAAGGGCTTCTGAATGAGCAGTTCTTC.

J is TRBJ2-1 and V is TRBV7-3, with 7 bases fitting TRBD2. Trimming took 6 bases from V and 7 from J; bases not matched to a gene: 12. Germline V gene data show CDR1 as SGHTA and CDR2 as FQGTGA. The CDR3 is 15 residues long. The CDR3 reads CASRAGDLRRNEQFF. CDR3 DNA: TGTGCCAGCAGGGCGGGAGATCTGAGGAGGAATGAGCAGTTCTTC.

The chain uses TRBV2 and TRBJ1-4; 7 positions match TRBD1. Germline values: CDR1 SNHLY, CDR2 FYNNEI. V trimming: 6 bases; J trimming: 4 bases; junction bases outside the gene matches: 5. The CDR3 is 14 residues long. The CDR3, as DNA: TGTGCCAGCAGCCCACAGGGGCTTAATGAAAAACTGTTTTTT. Residues: CASSPQGLNEKLFF. Together with reference TRBV2 and TRBJ1-4, the CDR3 gives the full variable domain: EPEVTQTPSHQVTQMGQEVILRCVPISNHLYFYWYRQILGQKVEFLVSFYNNEISEKSEIFDDQFSVERPDGSNFTLKIRSTKLEDSAMYFCASSPQGLNEKLFFGSGTQLSVL.

The V call is TRBV10-3, the J call TRBJ2-5, with D perhaps matching TRBD2 (7 bases). Trimming took 7 bases from V and 5 from J, leaving 17 bases between them. This CDR3 is built from 14 residues. Germline-derived CDR1 and CDR2 are ENHRY and SYGVKD. CDR3 in DNA: TGTGCCATCACAGCGGGACACGGGGGGGAGACCCAGTACTTC. This gives the protein CAITAGHGGETQYF.

The chain has TRBV27 and TRBJ1-4; the D gene is possibly TRBD1 (5 bases). There are 13 residues in the CDR3. Germline-derived CDR1 and CDR2 are MNHEY and SMNVEV (reference sequence). V was pared by 3 bases and J by 8 bases, with 10 bases between. CDR3 DNA sequence: TGTGCCAGCAGTTTTCAGGAGGGGGAAAAACTGTTTTTT. Its protein is CASSFQEGEKLFF.

The chain joins TRBV2 to TRBJ2-1; 13 bases match TRBD2. Losses at the gene ends were 7 bases for V and 8 bases for J; bases not matched to a gene: 11. The CDR3 sequence is 16 residues long. Looked up from germline, CDR1 is SNHLY and CDR2 is FYNNEI. In DNA form, the CDR3 reads TGTGCCAGCATTAACGGACTAGCGGGAGTATTTGATGAGCAGTTCTTC. Translating gives CASINGLAGVFDEQFF.

The rearrangement uses TRBV28 and TRBJ2-7, with 14 bases lining up with TRBD2. Germline CDR1 reads MDHEN; CDR2 reads SYDVKM. CDR3 size: 16 residues. Trimming cost V 6 bases and J 3 bases; bases outside gene matches: 7. CDR3 region: CASSQGLAGDFYEQYF. The CDR3 DNA follows: TGTGCCAGCAGCCAGGGACTAGCGGGAGATTTCTACGAGCAGTACTTC.

This clone was seen a single time. The chain has TRBV6-2 or TRBV6-3 and TRBJ1-5; D possibly corresponds to TRBD1 (5 bases). The CDR3 totals 13 residues. V dropped 6 bases and J dropped 2 bases, with 8 bases sitting between them. Per germline, CDR1 MNHEY and CDR2 SVGEGT. The CDR3 DNA reads TGTGCCAGCAGCCGGGGCCGCAATCAGCCCCAGCATTTT. Translated, it gives CASSRGRNQPQHF.

Regarding this clone: In the same sample, other DNA sequences code for this CDR3. The chain links TRBV6-1 to TRBJ1-1; 7 bases align to TRBD1. Trimming at V came to 2 bases and at J to 4 bases, leaving 1 base not matched to a gene. This CDR3 comprises 13 residues. Looked up from germline, CDR1 is MNHNS and CDR2 is SASEGT. The CDR3 here is CASSERGPTEAFF. DNA for the CDR3: TGTGCCAGCAGTGAAAGGGGGCCCACTGAAGCTTTCTTT.

This chain links TRBV2 with TRBJ1-4; 7 bases fit TRBD1. Trimming cost V 5 bases and J 6 bases; bases outside gene matches: 6. Germline V CDR1 and CDR2: SNHLY, FYNNEI. The CDR3 loop spans 14 amino acids. CDR3 bases: TGTGCCAGCAGTCTCGACAGGGCTTATGAAAAACTGTTTTTT. Amino acid sequence: CASSLDRAYEKLFF.

This chain connects TRBV7-8 to TRBJ2-3; 8 bases fit TRBD2. CDR1 is SGHVS and CDR2 is FQNEAQ in the germline V gene. The CDR3 consists of 16 residues. J gave up 2 bases and V 9 bases, and 13 bases lay outside the gene matches. The CDR3 loop is CASLPPGTRLTDTQYF. CDR3 sequence (DNA): TGTGCCAGTCTTCCCCCCGGGACTAGGCTCACAGATACGCAGTATTTT.